Each of the 9 T cell receptor beta chains below was sequenced from the same sample in a study of identifying expanded T cells in peripheral blood (dated by TCRdb to the late 2010s). Library construction relied on the immunoSEQ multiplex PCR assay. In its TCRdb copy, this immuneACCESS table keeps in-frame sequences only and misses some clones. Where compared with another copy, unresolved V genes explain less than half of these, and the others have no known cause. The sample data list 90,000 to 100,000 clones, and around nine tenths of these were observed just once. The ten largest clones take up about 4.2% of the sample. Sequencing was done on a sample of blood. These TCRs come from a person aged 18 to 75 in good health.

As concerns this clone: Other DNA sequences within the sample encode an identical CDR3. V is TRBV9 and J is TRBJ1-2; D possibly corresponds to TRBD1 (6 bases). CDR1 SGDLS and CDR2 YYNGEE come from the germline V gene. The CDR3 loop spans 14 amino acids. The germline V and J ends were trimmed by 0 bases and 2 bases, with 8 bases remaining between them. The DNA for the CDR3 is TGTGCCAGCAGCGTAGGGGGGGCAAACTATGGCTACACCTTC. It translates to CASSVGGANYGYTF. Full variable domain (remainder filled in from reference TRBV9 and TRBJ1-2): DSGVTQTPKHLITATGQRVTLRCSPRSGDLSVYWYQQSLDQGLQFLIQYYNGEERAKGNILERFSAQQFPDLHSELNLSSLELGDSALYFCASSVGGANYGYTFGSGTRLTVV.

J is TRBJ1-4 and V is TRBV29-1, with a possible D match to TRBD1 (5 bases). The CDR3 is made up of 13 amino acids. The ends were cut back, 7 bases at V and 7 bases at J, with 16 bases in the middle. Germline V CDR1 and CDR2: SQVTM, ANQGSEA. In nucleotides, the CDR3 is TGCAGCGCTGTAGACAGAGACATTGAAAAACTGTTTTTT. The encoded protein is CSAVDRDIEKLFF.

This chain joins TRBV30 and TRBJ2-5; TRBD1 agrees at 7 bases. V trimming: 3 bases; J trimming: 2 bases; junction bases outside the gene matches: 9. CDR3 size: 15 residues. CDR1 GTSNPN and CDR2 SVGIG come from the germline V gene (reference sequence). The CDR3 loop reads CAWSASGTVQETQYF. The CDR3 coding sequence is TGTGCCTGGAGCGCATCCGGGACAGTGCAAGAGACCCAGTACTTC.

The CDR3: CASTSIGSSYNEQFF. The CDR3, as DNA: TGTGCCAGTACCTCTATCGGAAGCTCCTACAATGAGCAGTTCTTC. The chain recombines TRBV28 with TRBJ2-1; D remains ambiguous. Germline V gives CDR1 MDHEN, CDR2 SYDVKM. The CDR3 totals 15 residues. V gave up 9 bases and J gave up 0 bases, with 15 bases separating them.

This clone is a singleton in its sample. The chain has TRBV19 and TRBJ1-3; D may be TRBD1 (6 bases). CDR3 length: 15 residues. Germline values: CDR1 LNHDA, CDR2 SQIVND (reference sequence). V lost 6 bases and J 0 bases, leaving 12 bases between the germline ends. The CDR3 DNA reads TGTGCCAGTAGGGACAGACTCTACTCTGGAAACACCATATATTTT. Its protein is CASRDRLYSGNTIYF.

The V call is TRBV9, the J call TRBJ2-1, with unresolved D. This CDR3 region has 15 residues. Germline loops: CDR1 SGDLS, CDR2 YYNGEE. The ends were cut back, 0 bases at V and 8 bases at J, with 15 bases in the middle. CDR3 nucleotide sequence: TGTGCCAGCAGCGTAGATGGGCGGATTTCGGATGAGCAGTTCTTC. Amino acid sequence: CASSVDGRISDEQFF.

This sequence joins TRBV2 and TRBJ1-5; the D gene is possibly TRBD1 (6 bases). V lost 4 bases and J lost 2, with 12 bases in between. Germline CDR1 reads SNHLY; CDR2 reads FYNNEI. CDR3 size: 15 residues. Written as DNA, the CDR3 is TGTGCCAGCAGTGTGGAGGGGGTGGGCAATCAGCCCCAGCATTTT. Translation: CASSVEGVGNQPQHF.

In DNA form, the CDR3 reads TGTGCCAGCAACTCCGGCCAAGGACAGGGCAGTGAGCAGTTCTTC. This codes for CASNSGQGQGSEQFF. V is TRBV11-1 and J is TRBJ2-1, with 8 bases fitting TRBD1. The CDR3 has 15 amino acids. The trim removed 7 bases at V and 9 bases at J, leaving 14 bases unmatched. CDR1 and CDR2 from the germline V gene are SGHAT and FQDESV (reference sequence).

V is TRBV6-5 and J is TRBJ2-2; 7 nucleotides line up with TRBD2. The V and J ends lost 4 bases and 4 bases, in that order; junction bases with no gene match: 9. Germline CDR1 reads MNHEY; CDR2 reads SVGAGI. The CDR3 totals 16 residues. The CDR3 DNA reads TGTGCCAGCAGTTCAGCCGGGACTACCTTCACCGGGGAGCTGTTTTTT. It translates to CASSSAGTTFTGELFF.